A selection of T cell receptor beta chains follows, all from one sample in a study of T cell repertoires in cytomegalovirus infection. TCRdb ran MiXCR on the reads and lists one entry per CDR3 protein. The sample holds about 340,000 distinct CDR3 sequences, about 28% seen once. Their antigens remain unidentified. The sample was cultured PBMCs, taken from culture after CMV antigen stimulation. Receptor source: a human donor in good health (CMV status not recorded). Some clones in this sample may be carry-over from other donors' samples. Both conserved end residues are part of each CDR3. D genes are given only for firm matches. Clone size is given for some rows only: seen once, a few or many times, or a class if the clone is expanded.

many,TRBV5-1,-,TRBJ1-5,TGCGCCAGCAGCTTGGCCGGCGGGGATCAGCCCCAGCATTTT,CASSLAGGDQPQHF
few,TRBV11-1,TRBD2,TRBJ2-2,TGTGCCAGCAGCTTTAGCGGGAGGGCAGGTACCGGGGAGCTGTTTTTT,CASSFSGRAGTGELFF
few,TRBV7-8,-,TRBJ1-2,TGTGCCAGCAGCCGGTCAGCGGTCCCACGATATGGCTACACCTTC,CASSRSAVPRYGYTF
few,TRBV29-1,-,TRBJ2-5,TGCAGCGTTGAAGAGGTCAGGAGACAAGAGACCCAGTACTTC,CSVEEVRRQETQYF
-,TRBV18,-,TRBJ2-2,TGTGCCAGCTCACCACGCGGTCCGAACACCGGGGAGCTGTTTTTT,CASSPRGPNTGELFF
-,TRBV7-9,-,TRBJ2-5,TGTGCCAGCAGCCGATGGGCAGGGGGGGTACGAGAGACCCAGTACTTC,CASSRWAGGVRETQYF
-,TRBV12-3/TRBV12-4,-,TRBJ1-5,TGTGCCAGCAGTTCCTTCCCCACTAATCAGCCCCAGCATTTT,CASSSFPTNQPQHF
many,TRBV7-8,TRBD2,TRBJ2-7,TGTGCCAGCAGCTTAGAAGCGGGGGGGTACGAGCAGTACTTC,CASSLEAGGYEQYF
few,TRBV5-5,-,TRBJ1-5,TGTGCCAGCAGCTGGGGGAGAAACAATCAGCCCCAGCATTTT,CASSWGRNNQPQHF
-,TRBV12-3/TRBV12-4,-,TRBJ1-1,TGTGCCAGCAGTTCCCTCCGGGACACCAAGAACACTGAAGCTTTCTTT,CASSSLRDTKNTEAFF
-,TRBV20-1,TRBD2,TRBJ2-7,TGCAGTGCCACGATAGCGGGAGGGAGCGTCTACGAGCAGTACTTC,CSATIAGGSVYEQYF
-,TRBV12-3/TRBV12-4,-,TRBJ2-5,TGTGCCAGCAGTTTCGGGCTGGGGGAGACCCAGTACTTC,CASSFGLGETQYF
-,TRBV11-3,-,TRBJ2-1,TGTGCCAGCAGTCGACGAAACAATGAGCAGTTCTTC,CASSRRNNEQFF
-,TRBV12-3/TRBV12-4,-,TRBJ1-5,TGTGCCAGCAGTCCCGGGCAGATTAGCAATCAGCCCCAGCATTTT,CASSPGQISNQPQHF
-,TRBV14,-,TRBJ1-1,TGTGCCAGCAGCCAAGTCGGAGGGTTGAACACTGAAGCTTTCTTT,CASSQVGGLNTEAFF
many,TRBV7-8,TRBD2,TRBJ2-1,TGTGCCAGCATAAAGCGGGAGTCGGGGAATGAGCAGTTCTTC,CASIKRESGNEQFF
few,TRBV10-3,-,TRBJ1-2,TGTGCCATCACGGGGGTGGGAGACTATGGCTACACCTTC,CAITGVGDYGYTF
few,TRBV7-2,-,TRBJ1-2,TGTGCCAGCAGGGGGGGACAAGGCGGTCTTGTCTATGGCTACACCTTC,CASRGGQGGLVYGYTF
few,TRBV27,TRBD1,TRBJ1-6,TGTGCCAGCAGGCTGGGGACAGGGATTGATAATTCACCCCTCCACTTT,CASRLGTGIDNSPLHF
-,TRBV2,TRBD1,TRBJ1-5,TGTGCCAGCAGTAACCACAGGGGGCGAAATCAGCCCCAGCATTTT,CASSNHRGRNQPQHF
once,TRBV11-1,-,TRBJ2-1,TGTGCCAGCAGCACCCTCCAGGGGGGGAATGAGCAGTTCTTC,CASSTLQGGNEQFF
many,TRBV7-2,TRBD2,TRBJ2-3,TGTGCCAGCAGCTTATCCACTAGCGGGAGGACAGATACGCAGTATTTT,CASSLSTSGRTDTQYF
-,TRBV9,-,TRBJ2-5,TGTGCCAGCACTATGCTGGGAGATGTGGCCGAGACCCAGTACTTC,CASTMLGDVAETQYF
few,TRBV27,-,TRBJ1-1,TGTGCCAGCAGTTATGGACAATTGGCTGAAGCTTTCTTT,CASSYGQLAEAFF
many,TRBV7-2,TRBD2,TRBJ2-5,TGTGCCAGCAGCCGGGGGGGAGAGACCCAGTACTTC,CASSRGGETQYF
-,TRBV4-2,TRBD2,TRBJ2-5,TGTGCCAGCAGCCAAGAGGGAACTAGCGGTCAAGGAGAGACCCAGTACTTC,CASSQEGTSGQGETQYF
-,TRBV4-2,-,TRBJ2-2,TGTGCCAGCAGCCAAGGCAGGCCCGGAACAGGGGAGCTGTTTTTT,CASSQGRPGTGELFF
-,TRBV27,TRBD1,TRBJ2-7,TGTGCCAGCAGTTTCACCACAGGGGGGTACGAGCAGTACTTC,CASSFTTGGYEQYF
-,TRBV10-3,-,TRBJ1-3,TGTGCCAGTAGGGGGGGGTCCCCCTCTGGAAACACCATATATTTT,CASRGGSPSGNTIYF
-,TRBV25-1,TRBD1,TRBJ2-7,TGTGCCAGCAGTGCCTCCGGGACAGCCGACTACGAGCAGTACTTC,CASSASGTADYEQYF
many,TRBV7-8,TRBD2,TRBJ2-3,TGTGCCAGCAGCTTAAGGCTAGCGGGGGGGCCAGATACGCAGTATTTT,CASSLRLAGGPDTQYF
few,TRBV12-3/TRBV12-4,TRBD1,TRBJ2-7,TGTGCCAGCAGTCGGACAGGGGGTAGCTCCTACGAGCAGTACTTC,CASSRTGGSSYEQYF
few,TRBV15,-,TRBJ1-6,TGTGCCACCAGCAGAGATCAATCGGCCCTCCACTTT,CATSRDQSALHF
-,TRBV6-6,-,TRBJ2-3,TGTGCCAGCAGTTGGCCGACTGGAATTACGCAGTATTTT,CASSWPTGITQYF
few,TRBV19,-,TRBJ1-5,TGTGCCAGCCGCTCTGGTGCGATGGGTCAGCCCCAGCATTTT,CASRSGAMGQPQHF
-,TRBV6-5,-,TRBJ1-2,TGTGCCAGCAGTTACGGAGTAAGGATGGGGAAGGATGGCTACACCTTC,CASSYGVRMGKDGYTF
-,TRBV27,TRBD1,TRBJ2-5,TGTGCCAGCAGTACCCGGGACAGGGTGGACGAGACCCAGTACTTC,CASSTRDRVDETQYF
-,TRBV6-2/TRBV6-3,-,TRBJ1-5,TGTGCCAGCACCATAAGGAGACGCCAGCCCCAGCATTTT,CASTIRRRQPQHF
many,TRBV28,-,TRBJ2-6,TGTGCCAGCATCCCGGGGAGTGGGGCCAACGTCCTGACTTTC,CASIPGSGANVLTF
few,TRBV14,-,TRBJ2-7,TGTGCCAGCAGCCAACCTTATAAGGCCTACGAGCAGTACTTC,CASSQPYKAYEQYF
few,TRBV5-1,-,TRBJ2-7,TGCGCCAGCAGCTTGGACGGGGAGGCCTACGAGCAGTACTTC,CASSLDGEAYEQYF
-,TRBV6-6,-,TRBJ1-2,TGTGCCAGCAGTGACAGCCCCTATGGCTACACCTTC,CASSDSPYGYTF
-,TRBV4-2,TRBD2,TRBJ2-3,TGTGCCAGCAGCCAAGATCTTGTGGGACTAGCGAGCGCAGATACGCAGTATTTT,CASSQDLVGLASADTQYF
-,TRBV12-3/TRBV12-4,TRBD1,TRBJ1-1,TGTGCCAGCACCATCGGACAGGGGAACACTGAAGCTTTCTTT,CASTIGQGNTEAFF
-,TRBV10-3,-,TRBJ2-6,TGTGCCGTTTTAGGCTCTGGGGCCAACGTCCTGACTTTC,CAVLGSGANVLTF
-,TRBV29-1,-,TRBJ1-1,TGCAGCGTTGAAGTTAAATCCTACACTGAAGCTTTCTTT,CSVEVKSYTEAFF
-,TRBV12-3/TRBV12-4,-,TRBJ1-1,TGTGCCAGCGCAAGGAGGTCGGGCTGGACTGAAGCTTTCTTT,CASARRSGWTEAFF
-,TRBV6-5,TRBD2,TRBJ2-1,TGTGCCAGCAGTCTTGGACTAGGGGCCAATGAGCAGTTCTTC,CASSLGLGANEQFF
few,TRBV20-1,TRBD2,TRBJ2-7,TGCAGTGCTAGAGGAACCACTAGCGGCTCCTACGAGCAGTACTTC,CSARGTTSGSYEQYF
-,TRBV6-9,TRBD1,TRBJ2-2,TGTGCCAGCACGGGACAGGGGGCCGGGGAGCTGTTTTTT,CASTGQGAGELFF
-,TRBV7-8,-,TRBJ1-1,TGTGCCAGCAGCCCGGGGAGAGGAAGAAACACTGAAGCTTTCTTT,CASSPGRGRNTEAFF
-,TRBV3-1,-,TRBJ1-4,TGTGCCAGCAGCCAAGATCTTGCTAATGAAAAACTGTTTTTT,CASSQDLANEKLFF
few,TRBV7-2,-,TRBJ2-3,TGTGCCAGCAGCCACGCAGGGGTAGATACGCAGTATTTT,CASSHAGVDTQYF
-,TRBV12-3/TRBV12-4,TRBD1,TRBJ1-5,TGTGCCAGCAGTCGCCAGAAGGGGGCCAGCCAGCCCCAGCATTTT,CASSRQKGASQPQHF
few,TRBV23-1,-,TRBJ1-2,TGCGCCAGCAGTCAAATCCGGGAACAAAACTATGGCTACACCTTC,CASSQIREQNYGYTF
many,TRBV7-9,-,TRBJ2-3,TGTGCCAGCAGCCCAAGGACAGTCCGCACAGATACGCAGTATTTT,CASSPRTVRTDTQYF
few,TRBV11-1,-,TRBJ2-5,TGTGCCAGCAGCTTAGGGGCTGTGACTCCGGAGACCCAGTACTTC,CASSLGAVTPETQYF
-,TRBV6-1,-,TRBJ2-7,TGTGCCAGCAGGAAGGGTAGAGGTACCTACGAGCAGTACTTC,CASRKGRGTYEQYF